Sequencing of this T cell receptor (beta chain) was carried out in a study of response to subunit inactivated influenza vaccine. V was cut by 2 bases and J by 7 bases, with 17 bases left in between. The CDR3 sequence is 14 residues long. CDR1 and CDR2 from the germline V gene are GTSNPN and SVGIG (reference sequence). In TCRdb, the RT-PCR reads were re-called with MiXCR into one record per CDR3 protein. The sample consists of almost 250,000 distinct CDR3 sequences, about 12% of them appearing once. On this clonotype: The antigen remains unidentified.

Study-wide results and limits: Only a handful of new T cells, the authors suggested, are recruited with each seasonal influenza vaccination.

This receptor was taken from a man aged 45-60 years who received an inactivated influenza vaccine. The specimen comprised non-naive T cells sorted from PBMCs, sampled 14 days before vaccination. The gene calls are TRBV30 and TRBJ1-2, with unresolved D. CDR3 nucleotide sequence: TGTGCCTGGAGTTTAAGGGCGGCGGCGACTGGCTACACCTTC. Translating gives CAWSLRAAATGYTF.